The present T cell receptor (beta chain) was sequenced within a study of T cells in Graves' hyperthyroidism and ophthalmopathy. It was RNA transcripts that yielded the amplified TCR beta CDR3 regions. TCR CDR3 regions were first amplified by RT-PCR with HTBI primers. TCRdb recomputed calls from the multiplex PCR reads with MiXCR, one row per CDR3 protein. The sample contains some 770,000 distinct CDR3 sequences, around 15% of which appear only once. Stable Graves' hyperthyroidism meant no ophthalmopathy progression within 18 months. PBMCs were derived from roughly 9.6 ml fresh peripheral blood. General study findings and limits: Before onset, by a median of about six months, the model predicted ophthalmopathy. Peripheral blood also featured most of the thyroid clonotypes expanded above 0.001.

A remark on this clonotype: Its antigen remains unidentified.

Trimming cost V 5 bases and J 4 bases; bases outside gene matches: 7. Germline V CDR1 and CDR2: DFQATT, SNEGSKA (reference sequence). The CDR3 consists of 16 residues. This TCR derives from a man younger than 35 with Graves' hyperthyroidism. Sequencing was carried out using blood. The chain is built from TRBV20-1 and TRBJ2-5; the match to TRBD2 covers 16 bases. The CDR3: CSAEGLAGGSVETQYF. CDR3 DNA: TGCAGTGCTGAGGGACTAGCGGGAGGGTCGGTAGAGACCCAGTACTTC.